This TCR beta chain appears in the sequencing data of a study of spatial heterogeneity in lung cancer. The CDR3 runs to 15 residues. The trim removed 3 bases at V and 5 bases at J, leaving 9 bases unmatched. This clonotype was detected many times. This beta chain turned up in a library designed for alpha chains; as an off-target read, its abundance says little. Each CDR3 protein gets one entry after TCRdb re-called the 5' RACE reads with MiXCR. The sample holds 7,000 to 8,000 distinct CDR3 sequences; about 7.7% are singletons and the top ten take over 70%. Time point of the sample: sample taken at primary tumor resection. No cell sorting; template was whole RNA from tumor, lung tissue or PBMC.

This TCR came from a male donor with early-stage non-small cell lung cancer. The chain joins TRBV12-3 or TRBV12-4 to TRBJ2-5; 7 bases agree with TRBD2. The source was PBMCs, collected at surgery. The chain's CDR3 is CASSLGGSGSETQYF. The CDR3 DNA is TGTGCCAGCAGTTTGGGGGGGTCCGGGTCGGAGACCCAGTACTTC.